The clone carrying this T cell receptor beta chain was detected once. Germline CDR1 and CDR2: SGHVS and FNYEAQ. Trimming at V came to 5 bases and at J to 7 bases, leaving 18 bases not matched to a gene. The CDR3 runs 17 residues. Original processing methods: Amplification from reference gene primers served as the basis for estimated nucleated cell counts. The repertoire was sequenced with immunoSEQ multiplex PCR; TCRdb's copy has only in-frame clones and lacks some. V, J and clone size reflect that table, while D and trimming were determined from the DNA. The profile shows under 300,000 clones, around nine tenths of them singletons. The data were taken from a study of blood T cell repertoires in COVID-19. Participant age was about 18 to 89 years, and participants resided in about two dozen US areas. Cohort assignment relied on participant-reported clinical history. Recovered status in Cohort 3 required two negative PCRs, clearance, or symptom resolution.

The V call is TRBV7-6, the J call TRBJ2-7, with 9 bases fitting TRBD2. This clonotype was obtained from a young woman who had recovered from COVID-19. Sequencing was performed on PBMCs or T cells enriched from blood (not recorded which). The chain's CDR3 is CASSRSPYRGGVREQYF. The CDR3 DNA reads as TGTGCCAGCAGCCGAAGCCCCTACCGCGGGGGGGTGCGGGAGCAGTACTTC.